This entry features one T cell receptor (beta chain) sequence. Original handling: Reference gene primer amplification in the assay estimated nucleated cell counts. Clones were sequenced by immunoSEQ multiplex PCR, and TCRdb holds only the in-frame ones, with some missing. V, J and clone size are taken as reported in that table, and D and trimming were inferred from the DNA itself. The data show roughly 300,000 clones, 87% seen once. This record comes from a study of blood T cell repertoires in COVID-19. Looking at the study overall: Nucleic acid was either cDNA or gDNA, and it came from T cells, B-cell-depleted T cells, or PBMCs.

Grouping used clinical history reported by participants in a survey and questionnaire. Recovered participants had two consecutive negative NP/OP PCR tests, healthcare professional clearance, or symptom resolution. The V segment lost 5 bases and the J segment 5 bases; nucleotides outside the gene matches: 10. The CDR3 totals 15 residues. Germline assignment: CDR1 SGHTA and CDR2 FQGNSA. Source material: PBMCs or T cells enriched from blood (not recorded which). This rearrangement joins TRBV7-2 to TRBJ2-5; 8 bases map to TRBD1. The sequence derives from a woman aged 25 to 39 who had recovered from COVID-19. The DNA for the CDR3 is TGTGCCAGCAGCAACATGAGGACAGGGTGGGAGACCCAGTACTTC. This encodes CASSNMRTGWETQYF.